This record concerns one TCR beta chain sequence. Its antigen remains undetermined. The input lacks base qualities; no much larger clone sits a single base away. TCRbeta CDR3 regions were amplified from genomic DNA by means of the immunoSEQ Assay, a bias-controlled multiplex PCR. In the original analysis: Within the assay, amplification of reference gene primers was used to estimate how many nucleated cells each sample contained. Sequence reads were collapsed and filtered to measure the absolute abundance of every unique TCRbeta CDR3 rearrangement. For each sample, productive Simpson clonality was calculated by taking the square root of Simpson's diversity index across productive rearrangements. TCRdb stores this immuneACCESS table with in-frame sequences only. Part of the clones is absent; in the studies checked, under half of the shortfall reflects unresolved V genes, and no reason is known for the rest. D and trimming come from the DNA, and the V and J calls and clone size come from that table. The sample table contains 140,000 to 150,000 clones; only one count was recorded for roughly 79% of them. In total, the top ten clones hold about 9% of the sample.

Collaborating institutions collected whole blood in K2EDTA tubes following their own protocols. For TCRbeta analysis, collaborators shipped samples in one of three forms: frozen whole blood, isolated PBMCs, or DNA extracted from either of those sample types. This record comes from a study of blood T cell repertoires in COVID-19 (dated by TCRdb to the early 2020s). Study-wide context: Collaborator samples came from the United States, Italy and Spain and covered acute and convalescent phases of COVID-19. The material from the prospective study consisted of cDNA or gDNA derived from T cells, B-cell-depleted T cells, or PBMCs. The dataset comprised deeply sampled blood TCRbeta repertoires from subjects exposed to, actively infected with, or recovered from COVID-19. The repertoires were released in a freely available public database meant as a resource for research on the immune response to SARS-CoV-2. The samples were drawn from the first 160 participants of the ongoing ImmuneRACE study and from about 1,200 subjects provided by 6 global collaborators. Nearly every sample came with metadata listing a de-identified subject ID, COVID-19 status, age in years and sex. Where available, HLA class I and class II types were obtained from metadata supplied by the sample provider rather than from assay-based typing. The investigation overall reported the following: The quantity of clinical and demographic metadata differed by source and by participant and was supplied without curation.

The junction shows trimming of 2 bases on V and 4 bases on J, plus 20 bases between the germline ends. Via the germline V gene, CDR1 is KGHDR and CDR2 SFDVKD. The CDR3 has 18 amino acids, counting the end cysteine and phenylalanine. The only DNA kept is the CDR3, 54 bases in frame from the first base. The sequencing sample was made of peripheral blood. This receptor was identified in a man in his fifties with active or convalescent COVID-19. Recombination joined TRBV24-1 with TRBJ2-1; the D segment could be TRBD1, given 7 matching bases. The CDR3 loop reads CATSDSFPKEGAYNEQFF. In nucleotide form, the sequence is TGTGCCACCAGTGATTCCTTCCCAAAGGAGGGGGCTTACAATGAGCAGTTCTTC.